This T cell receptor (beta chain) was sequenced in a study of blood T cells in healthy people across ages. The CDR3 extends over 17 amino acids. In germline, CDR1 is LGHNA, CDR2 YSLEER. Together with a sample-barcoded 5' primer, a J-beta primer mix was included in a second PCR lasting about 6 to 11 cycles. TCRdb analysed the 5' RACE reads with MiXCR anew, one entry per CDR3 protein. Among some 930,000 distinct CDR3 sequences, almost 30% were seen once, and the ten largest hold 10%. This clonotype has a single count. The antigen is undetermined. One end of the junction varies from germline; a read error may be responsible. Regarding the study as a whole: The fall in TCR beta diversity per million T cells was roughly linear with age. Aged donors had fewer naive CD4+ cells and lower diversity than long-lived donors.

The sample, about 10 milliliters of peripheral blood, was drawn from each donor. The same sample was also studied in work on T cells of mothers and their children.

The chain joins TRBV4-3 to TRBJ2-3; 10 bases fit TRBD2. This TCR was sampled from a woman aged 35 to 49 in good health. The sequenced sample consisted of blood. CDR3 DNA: TGCGCCAACAGCCGAAAGCGGGGGGGAACTAGCACAGATACGCAGTATTTT. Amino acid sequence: CANSRKRGGTSTDTQYF.